In this sample, the clone carrying this T cell receptor beta chain turned up once. Source study methods: Counts of nucleated cells, estimated from reference gene primer amplification, were obtained. Some clones are missing from TCRdb's copy, which holds only in-frame ones; the method was immunoSEQ multiplex PCR. V, J and clone size were drawn from that table, and D and trimming were deduced from the DNA. The sample lists some 100,000 clones, approximately 90% seen once, with about 1% in the top ten. This entry comes from a study of blood T cell repertoires in COVID-19. About the research overall: Both acute and convalescent COVID-19 samples were obtained from the United States, Italy and Spain.

This sequence originates from a man between 60 and 75 years old with acute or convalescent COVID-19. Sequences were obtained from peripheral blood.

CDR3 DNA sequence: TGTGCCAGCAGCGTCCCTCCCCTTCCTGAGCAGTTCTTC. Translated, it gives CASSVPPLPEQFF. This sequence joins TRBV9 and TRBJ2-1; unclear D gene. Deletions cut 2 bases from V and 9 bases from J, with 12 bases between. Germline lookup yields CDR1 SGDLS and CDR2 YYNGEE. The CDR3 is 13 amino acids.